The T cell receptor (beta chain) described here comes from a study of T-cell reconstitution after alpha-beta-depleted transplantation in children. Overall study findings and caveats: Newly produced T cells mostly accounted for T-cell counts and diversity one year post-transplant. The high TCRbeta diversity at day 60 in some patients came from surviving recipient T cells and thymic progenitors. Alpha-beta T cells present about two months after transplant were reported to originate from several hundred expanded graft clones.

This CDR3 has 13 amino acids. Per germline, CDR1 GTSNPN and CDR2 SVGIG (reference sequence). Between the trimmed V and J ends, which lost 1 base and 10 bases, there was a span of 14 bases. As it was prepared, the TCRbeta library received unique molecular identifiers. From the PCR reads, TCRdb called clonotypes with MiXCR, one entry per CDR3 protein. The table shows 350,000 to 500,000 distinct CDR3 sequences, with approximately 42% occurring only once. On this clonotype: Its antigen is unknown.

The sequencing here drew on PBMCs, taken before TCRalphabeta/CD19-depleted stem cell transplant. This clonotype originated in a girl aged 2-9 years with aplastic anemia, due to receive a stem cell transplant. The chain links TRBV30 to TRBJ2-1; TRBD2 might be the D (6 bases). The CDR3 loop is CAWSADRGTEQFF. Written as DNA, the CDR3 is TGTGCCTGGAGTGCAGATCGGGGGACGGAGCAGTTCTTC.